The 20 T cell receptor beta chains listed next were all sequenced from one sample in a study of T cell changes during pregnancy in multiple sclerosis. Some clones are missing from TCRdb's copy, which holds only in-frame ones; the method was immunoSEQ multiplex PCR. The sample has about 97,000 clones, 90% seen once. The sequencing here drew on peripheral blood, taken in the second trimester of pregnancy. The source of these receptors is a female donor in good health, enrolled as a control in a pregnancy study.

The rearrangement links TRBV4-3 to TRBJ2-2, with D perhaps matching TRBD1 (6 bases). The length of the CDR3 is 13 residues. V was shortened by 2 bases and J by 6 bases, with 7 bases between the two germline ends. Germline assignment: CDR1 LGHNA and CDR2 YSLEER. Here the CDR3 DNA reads TGCGCCAGCAGCCAAACAGGGCCCGGGGAGCTGTTTTTT. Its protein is CASSQTGPGELFF.

The chain's CDR3 is CASIQTGAYTEAFF. For the CDR3, the DNA is TGTGCCAGCATTCAAACGGGTGCCTACACTGAAGCTTTCTTT. The chain employs TRBV18 and TRBJ1-1; D remains ambiguous. The ends were cut back, 8 bases at V and 3 bases at J, with 16 bases in the middle. The germline V gene has CDR1 KGHSH and CDR2 LQKENI. The CDR3 contains 14 residues.

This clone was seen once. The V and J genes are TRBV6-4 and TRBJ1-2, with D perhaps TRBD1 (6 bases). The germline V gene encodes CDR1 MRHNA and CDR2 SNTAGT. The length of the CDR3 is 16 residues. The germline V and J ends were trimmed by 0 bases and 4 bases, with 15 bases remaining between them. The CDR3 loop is CASSDSIPGHSYGYTF. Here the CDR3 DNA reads TGTGCCAGCAGTGACTCCATCCCGGGACACAGCTATGGCTACACCTTC.

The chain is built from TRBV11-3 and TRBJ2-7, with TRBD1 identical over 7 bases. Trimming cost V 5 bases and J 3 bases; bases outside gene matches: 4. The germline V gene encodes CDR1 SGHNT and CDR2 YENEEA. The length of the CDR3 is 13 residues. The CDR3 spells CASSARQGYEQYF. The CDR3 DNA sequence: TGTGCCAGCAGCGCCCGACAGGGCTACGAGCAGTACTTC.

For the CDR3, the DNA is TGTGCCAGCAGTGGGAACCGGGGGACGAACACTGAAGCTTTCTTT. Translated, it gives CASSGNRGTNTEAFF. The V gene is TRBV6-1, the J gene TRBJ1-1; a weak D match, TRBD1 (5 bases). Looked up from germline, CDR1 is MNHNS and CDR2 is SASEGT. This CDR3 is built from 15 residues. Trimming cost V 4 bases and J 1 base, with 13 bases left between them.

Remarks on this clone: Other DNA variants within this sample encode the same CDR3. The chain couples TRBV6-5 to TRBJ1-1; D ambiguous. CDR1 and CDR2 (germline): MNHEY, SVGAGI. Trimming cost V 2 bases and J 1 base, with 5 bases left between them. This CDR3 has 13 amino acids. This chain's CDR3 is CASSYRGNTEAFF. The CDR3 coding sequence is TGTGCCAGCAGTTACCGAGGGAACACTGAAGCTTTCTTT.

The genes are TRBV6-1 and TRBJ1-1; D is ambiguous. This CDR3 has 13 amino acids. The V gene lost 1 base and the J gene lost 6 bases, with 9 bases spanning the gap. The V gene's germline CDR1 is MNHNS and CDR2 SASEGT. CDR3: CASSEDNGAEAFF. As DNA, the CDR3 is TGTGCCAGCAGTGAAGATAACGGTGCTGAAGCTTTCTTT.

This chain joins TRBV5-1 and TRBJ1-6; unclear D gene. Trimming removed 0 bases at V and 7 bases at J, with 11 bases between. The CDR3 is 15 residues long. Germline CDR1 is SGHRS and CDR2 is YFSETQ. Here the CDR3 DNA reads TGCGCCAGCAGCTTGGACCCGGCGGGGAATTCACCCCTCCACTTT. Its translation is CASSLDPAGNSPLHF.

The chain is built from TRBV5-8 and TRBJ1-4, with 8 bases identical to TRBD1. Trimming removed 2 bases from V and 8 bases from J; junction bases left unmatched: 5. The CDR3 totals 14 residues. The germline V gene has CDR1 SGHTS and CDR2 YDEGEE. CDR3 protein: CASSLGQGAEKLFF. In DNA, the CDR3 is TGTGCCAGCAGCTTAGGGCAGGGGGCCGAAAAACTGTTTTTT.

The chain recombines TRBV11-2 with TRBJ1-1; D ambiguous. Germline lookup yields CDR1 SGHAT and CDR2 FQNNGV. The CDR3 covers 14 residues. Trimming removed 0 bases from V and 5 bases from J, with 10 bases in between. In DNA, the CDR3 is TGTGCCAGCAGCTTAGAGGGTTTGGAGACTGAAGCTTTCTTT. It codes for CASSLEGLETEAFF.

DNA of the CDR3: TGTGCCAGCAGCCGGGACAGGGGGAGCCACGAGCAGTACTTC. This codes for CASSRDRGSHEQYF. The chain combines TRBV5-5 with TRBJ2-7; TRBD1 matches 11 bases. V was pared by 4 bases and J by 5 bases, with 5 bases of the junction left unmatched. CDR1 and CDR2 (germline): SGHKS, YYEKEE (reference sequence). CDR3 length: 14 residues.

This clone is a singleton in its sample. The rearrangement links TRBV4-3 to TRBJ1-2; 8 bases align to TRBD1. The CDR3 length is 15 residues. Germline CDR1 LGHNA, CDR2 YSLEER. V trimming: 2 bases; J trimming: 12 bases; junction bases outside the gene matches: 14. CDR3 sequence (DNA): TGCGCCAGCAGCCAAACACCAGGACAGGGCCACCGGAACACCTTC. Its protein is CASSQTPGQGHRNTF.

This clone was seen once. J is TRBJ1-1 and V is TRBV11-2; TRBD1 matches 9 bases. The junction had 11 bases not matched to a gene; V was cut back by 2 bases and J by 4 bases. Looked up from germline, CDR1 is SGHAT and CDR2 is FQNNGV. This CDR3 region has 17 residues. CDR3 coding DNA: TGTGCCAGCAGCTTAAACAGGGGGCGGGGAGCAGGCACTGAAGCTTTCTTT. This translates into CASSLNRGRGAGTEAFF.

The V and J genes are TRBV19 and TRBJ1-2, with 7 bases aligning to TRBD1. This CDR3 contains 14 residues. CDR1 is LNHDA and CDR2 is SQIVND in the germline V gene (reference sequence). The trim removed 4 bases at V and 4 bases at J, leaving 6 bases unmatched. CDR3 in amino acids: CASSTRTGLYGYTF. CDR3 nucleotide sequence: TGTGCCAGTAGTACCCGGACAGGCCTCTATGGCTACACCTTC. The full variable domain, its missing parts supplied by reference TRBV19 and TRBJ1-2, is DGGITQSPKYLFRKEGQNVTLSCEQNLNHDAMYWYRQDPGQGLRLIYYSQIVNDFQKGDIAEGYSVSREKKESFPLTVTSAQKNPTAFYLCASSTRTGLYGYTFGSGTRLTVV.

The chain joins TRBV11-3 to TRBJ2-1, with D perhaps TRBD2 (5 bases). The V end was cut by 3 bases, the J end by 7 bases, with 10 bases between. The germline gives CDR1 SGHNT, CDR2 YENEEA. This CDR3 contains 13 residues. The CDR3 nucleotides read TGTGCCAGCAGCTTTGTCCGGAGGAATGAGCAGTTCTTC. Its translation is CASSFVRRNEQFF.

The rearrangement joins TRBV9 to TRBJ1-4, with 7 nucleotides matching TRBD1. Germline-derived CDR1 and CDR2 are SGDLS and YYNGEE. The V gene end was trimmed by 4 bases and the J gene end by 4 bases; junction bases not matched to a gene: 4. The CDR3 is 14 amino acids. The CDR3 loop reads CASSPRQGNEKLFF. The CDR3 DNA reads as TGTGCCAGCAGCCCCAGACAGGGTAATGAAAAACTGTTTTTT.

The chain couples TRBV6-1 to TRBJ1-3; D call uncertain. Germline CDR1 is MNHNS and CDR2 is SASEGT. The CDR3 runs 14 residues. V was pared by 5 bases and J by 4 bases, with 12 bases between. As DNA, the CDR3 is TGTGCCAGCAGTCTAACCGACGGGGGAAACACCATATATTTT. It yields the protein CASSLTDGGNTIYF.

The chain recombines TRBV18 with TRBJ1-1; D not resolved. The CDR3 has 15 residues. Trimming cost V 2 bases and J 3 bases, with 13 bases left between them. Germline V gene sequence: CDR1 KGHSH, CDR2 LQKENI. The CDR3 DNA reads TGTGCCAGCTCACCAGTTCTCGCAGAGGACACTGAAGCTTTCTTT. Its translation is CASSPVLAEDTEAFF.

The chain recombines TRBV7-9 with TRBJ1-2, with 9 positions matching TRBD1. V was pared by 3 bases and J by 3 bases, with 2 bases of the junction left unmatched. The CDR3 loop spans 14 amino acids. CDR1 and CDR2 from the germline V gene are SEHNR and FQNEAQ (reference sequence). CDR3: CASSLTGGHYGYTF. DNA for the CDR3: TGTGCCAGCAGCTTGACAGGGGGTCACTATGGCTACACCTTC.

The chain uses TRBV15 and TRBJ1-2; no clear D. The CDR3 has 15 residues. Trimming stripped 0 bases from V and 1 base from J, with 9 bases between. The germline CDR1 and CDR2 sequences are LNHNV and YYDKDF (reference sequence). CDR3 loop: CATSRDEQINYGYTF. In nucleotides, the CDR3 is TGTGCCACCAGCAGAGATGAACAGATTAACTATGGCTACACCTTC.